This T cell receptor (beta chain) was documented in a study of blood T cell repertoires in COVID-19. Study-wide context: Some COVID-19 samples were acute and others convalescent; all came from the United States, Italy and Spain.

The CDR3 is made up of 15 amino acids. Germline values: CDR1 SGHRS, CDR2 YFSETQ. Trimming removed 0 bases from V and 2 bases from J, with 12 bases in between. Sequenced by immunoSEQ multiplex PCR; TCRdb stores in-frame clones only, minus some. The sample has about 130,000 clones; roughly 91% are singletons. The receptor was isolated from a man aged 45-65 years with active or convalescent COVID-19. The sequencing input was peripheral blood. The genes are TRBV5-1 and TRBJ2-7, with a tentative D call TRBD1 (5 bases). The CDR3: CASSLAPGQAYEQYF. The DNA of the CDR3 is TGCGCCAGCAGCTTGGCTCCAGGGCAGGCCTACGAGCAGTACTTC.